The 10 T cell receptor beta chains given below trace back to one sample, sequenced in a study of CD8 T cells in ankylosing spondylitis (dated by TCRdb to between 2016 and 2019). Library creation used 5' RACE. TCRdb names Illumina HiSeq 2500 as the instrument used. The public reads were run again by TCRdb, first through fastp at Q25 and then through MiXCR, and only productive beta chains were kept. Duplicate CDR3 protein sequences are folded into a single record with the most common DNA and genes. Counted in this sample were fewer than 350,000 distinct CDR3 sequences; around a tenth of them appeared once. Roughly 9% of the sample goes to the ten largest clones. What was sequenced was blood, either unsorted or a sorted T cell fraction (not recorded which). These receptor sequences come from a female donor with ankylosing spondylitis or in good health (not recorded which).

The chain carries TRBV21-1 and TRBJ2-2; the D call in the table, TRBD1, was not verified against the DNA. TRBV21-1 is listed as a pseudogene. CDR3 length equals 17 residues. Here the CDR3 reads CASSLRTGGRVTGELFF. The CDR3 bases are TGTGCCAGCAGCCTAAGGACAGGGGGCAGGGTCACCGGGGAGCTGTTTTTT.

With regard to this clonotype: Just one base apart from a much larger clone, this may be a read error. The CDR3 coding sequence is TGTGCCAGCAGTTTCACAGGGGTGAACGCTGAAGCTTTCTTT. Its translation: CASSFTGVNAEAFF. This sequence joins TRBV28 and TRBJ1-1; TRBD1 matches at 7 bases. CDR3 length equals 14 residues. The germline V gene encodes CDR1 MDHEN and CDR2 SYDVKM.

This clonotype occurred many times. This sequence joins TRBV11-2 and TRBJ2-7, with no clear D. This CDR3 comprises 13 residues. Per the germline V gene, CDR1 is SGHAT and CDR2 is FQNNGV. With 5 bases removed from V and 2 bases from J, the gap between germline ends came to 10 bases. The CDR3 region has the DNA TGTGCCAGCAGCCTGACAAATCCCTACGAGCAGTACTTC. This encodes CASSLTNPYEQYF.

This chain joins TRBV12-5 and TRBJ2-3; D possibly corresponds to TRBD2 (5 bases). Germline values: CDR1 LGHNT, CDR2 FRNRAP. The CDR3 loop spans 18 amino acids. V lost 2 bases, J lost 3 bases, and 21 bases lay in between. In nucleotides, the CDR3 is TGTGCTAGTGGTTTGTTTCGGGGTGGTTGGACTGTGACAGATACGCAGTATTTT. Amino acid sequence: CASGLFRGGWTVTDTQYF.

Ten or more counts support this clonotype. The CDR3 region is CASSLLRQDLYEQYF. The CDR3 nucleotides read TGTGCCAGCAGCTTATTACGACAGGATCTCTACGAGCAGTACTTC. The chain uses TRBV5-6 and TRBJ2-7; D is possibly TRBD1 (6 bases). The CDR3 covers 15 residues. V gave up 2 bases and J gave up 3 bases, with 15 bases separating them. The V gene's germline CDR1 is SGHDT and CDR2 YYEEEE.

This clonotype was observed many times. The chain employs TRBV14 and TRBJ2-3; D not certain. Between the trimmed V and J ends, which lost 1 base and 9 bases, there was a span of 17 bases. This CDR3 is 15 amino acids long. Germline V CDR1 and CDR2: SGHDN, FVKESK. The CDR3 nucleotides read TGTGCCAGCAGCCAAGGAGTTTCCCATCTGGGGACGCAGTATTTT. This gives the protein CASSQGVSHLGTQYF.

This clonotype has only a few counts. CDR3 bases: TGTGCCAGCAGTCTGAGGACGCAGTCCCGCGCAGATACGCAGTATTTT. Amino acid sequence: CASSLRTQSRADTQYF. V gene TRBV28 combines with J gene TRBJ2-3; D is undetermined. From germline, CDR1 is MDHEN and CDR2 SYDVKM. This CDR3 region has 16 residues. The V end lost 5 bases, the J end lost 4 bases, and 19 bases lay between the germline ends.

This clonotype was detected only a few times. The V call is TRBV27, the J call TRBJ2-1; D remains ambiguous. Germline CDR1 MNHEY, CDR2 SMNVEV (reference sequence). V dropped 0 bases and J dropped 4 bases, with 4 bases sitting between them. CDR3 length: 13 amino acids. This CDR3 is CASSLSRYNEQFF. Written as DNA, the CDR3 is TGTGCCAGCAGTTTATCGAGGTACAATGAGCAGTTCTTC.

As DNA, the CDR3 is TGTGCCAGCAGCCTTCTAGCGTCGGCCGGGGAGCTGTTTTTT. It encodes CASSLLASAGELFF. The chain joins TRBV12-3 or TRBV12-4 to TRBJ2-2, with D possibly being TRBD2 (6 bases). The CDR3 covers 14 residues. Trimming removed 6 bases at V and 6 bases at J, with 14 bases between.

This clonotype was recorded at least ten times. The chain carries TRBV20-1 and TRBJ1-5; D uncertain. Deletions cut 1 base from V and 0 bases from J, with 7 bases between. The length of the CDR3 is 14 residues. Germline V gene data show CDR1 as DFQATT and CDR2 as SNEGSKA (reference sequence). The CDR3 coding sequence is TGCAGTGCTAGAGCAGGTCTTAGCAATCAGCCCCAGCATTTT. It codes for CSARAGLSNQPQHF.